The next 7 T cell receptor beta chains were all read from a single sample in a study of CD8 T cell repertoires and HIV-1 epitope variants. The antigens for these receptors are not known. Generated by immunoSEQ multiplex PCR, the TCRdb table keeps only in-frame clones and is missing some. Of approximately 3,000 clones detected, roughly 69% appear once; the ten largest clones hold 42%. The specimen was cultured CD8+ T cells derived from PBMCs. The receptors stem from a male donor with HIV.

The chain combines TRBV28 with TRBJ2-1, with D perhaps TRBD2 (5 bases). The CDR3 spans 15 residues. V was clipped by 10 bases and J by 8 bases, with 24 bases between them. Germline CDR1 MDHEN, CDR2 SYDVKM. CDR3 in DNA: TGTGCCATCGGGAACTCTGAGGAGCCTCGGGATGAGCAGTTCTTC. It yields the protein CAIGNSEEPRDEQFF.

CDR3 nucleotides: TGTGCCAGCAGTGTGTTGGGGGGTCCTTCGGGCACAGATACGCAGTATTTT. Its translation is CASSVLGGPSGTDTQYF. The chain combines TRBV28 with TRBJ2-3, with D tentatively TRBD2 (6 bases). V lost 5 bases and J 1 base, leaving 19 bases between the germline ends. The CDR3 contains 17 residues. CDR1 and CDR2 (germline): MDHEN, SYDVKM.

The gene calls are TRBV27 and TRBJ2-1; TRBD2 aligns across 7 bases. Germline CDR1 MNHEY, CDR2 SMNVEV (reference sequence). The CDR3 consists of 14 residues. J lost 5 bases, V lost 4 bases, and 5 bases had no gene match. CDR3 amino acids: CASSSGLGHNEQFF. DNA of the CDR3: TGTGCCAGCAGTTCCGGACTAGGACACAATGAGCAGTTCTTC.

This clone has just a few counts. The J gene is TRBJ2-7, the V gene TRBV27, with 11 nucleotides matching TRBD2. Germline V gene data show CDR1 as MNHEY and CDR2 as SMNVEV (reference sequence). Losses at the gene ends were 6 bases for V and 0 bases for J; bases not matched to a gene: 10. The CDR3 extends over 17 amino acids. DNA for the CDR3: TGTGCCAGCAGCCCCATCTCTACTAGCGGGAGCTCCTACGAGCAGTACTTC. Protein sequence: CASSPISTSGSSYEQYF.

This chain joins TRBV27 and TRBJ2-7, with TRBD2 identical over 7 bases. The V gene end was trimmed by 0 bases and the J gene end by 5 bases; junction bases not matched to a gene: 7. Germline V CDR1 and CDR2: MNHEY, SMNVEV (reference sequence). This CDR3 region has 15 residues. The chain's CDR3 is CASSLSGGSGDEQYF. The CDR3 DNA is TGTGCCAGCAGTTTATCGGGCGGGAGCGGCGACGAGCAGTACTTC.

This clone is large. The genes are TRBV4-3 and TRBJ2-3; D gene uncertain. From germline, CDR1 is LGHNA and CDR2 YSLEER. V was cut by 0 bases and J by 6 bases, with 16 bases left in between. The CDR3 is 16 residues long. The DNA of the CDR3 is TGCGCCAGCAGCCAAGACCGGCCCAGTAGGGCGGATACGCAGTATTTT. Translated: CASSQDRPSRADTQYF.

This clone has only a few counts. The J gene is TRBJ1-1, the V gene TRBV5-1; possibly TRBD1 for D (5 bases). CDR3 size: 15 residues. Germline V gene data show CDR1 as SGHRS and CDR2 as YFSETQ. The V end was cut by 1 base, the J end by 3 bases, with 13 bases between. The CDR3: CASSLLPGMDTEAFF. DNA for the CDR3: TGCGCCAGCAGCTTGCTACCAGGGATGGACACTGAAGCTTTCTTT.